What follows describes a single T cell receptor beta chain. This sample was included in a study of blood T cell repertoires in COVID-19. Study-level information: The origin of the acute and convalescent COVID-19 samples was the United States, Italy and Spain. The cDNA or gDNA used as material had been derived from T cells, B-cell-depleted T cells, or PBMCs.

This table comes from immunoSEQ multiplex PCR, and its TCRdb copy is limited to in-frame clones, with some not included. This sample has more than 85,000 clones; 75% to 85% occur once, and the top ten carry roughly 24%. Trimming removed 5 bases from V and 4 bases from J, with 19 bases in between. CDR1 is MDHEN and CDR2 is SYDVKM in the germline V gene. The length of the CDR3 is 16 residues. The sequence derives from a man in his 70s with acute or convalescent COVID-19. Sequencing was done on a sample of peripheral blood. V gene TRBV28 combines with J gene TRBJ2-3, with TRBD2 as a possible D gene (7 bases). This CDR3 reads CASSPQGGGAADTQYF. For the CDR3, the DNA is TGTGCCAGCAGTCCCCAGGGAGGGGGAGCGGCAGATACGCAGTATTTT.